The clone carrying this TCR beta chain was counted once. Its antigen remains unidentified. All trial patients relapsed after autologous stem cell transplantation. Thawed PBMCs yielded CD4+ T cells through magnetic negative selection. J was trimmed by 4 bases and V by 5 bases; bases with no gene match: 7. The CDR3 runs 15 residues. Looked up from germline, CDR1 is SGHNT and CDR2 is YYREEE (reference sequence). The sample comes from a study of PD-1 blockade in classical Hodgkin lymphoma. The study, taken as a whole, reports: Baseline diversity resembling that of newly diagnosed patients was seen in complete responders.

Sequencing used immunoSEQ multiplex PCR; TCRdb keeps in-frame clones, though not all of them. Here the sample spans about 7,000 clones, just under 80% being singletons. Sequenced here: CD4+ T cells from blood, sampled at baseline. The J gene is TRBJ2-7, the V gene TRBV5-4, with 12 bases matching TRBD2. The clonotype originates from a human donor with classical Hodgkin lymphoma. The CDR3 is CASSPTSGSQYEQYF. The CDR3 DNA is TGTGCCAGCAGTCCGACTAGCGGGAGTCAGTACGAGCAGTACTTC.